This TCR beta chain was captured in a study of T cell responses to AZD1222 COVID-19 vaccine. Whole-study findings and limits: Without day 14 samples, only post-peak T cell repertoires were studied. At 160-218 and 743-854, vaccine-associated CD4 TCRs were dominant, and they spanned spike. Donors were mostly white British, more females; clonal diversity possibly underestimated. Baseline seropositives among AZD1222 recipients totaled only 5 or 6.

About this clone itself: Its matching antigen is unknown.

Sequencing used immunoSEQ multiplex PCR; TCRdb keeps in-frame clones, though not all of them. The sample gives roughly 150,000 clones, approximately 88% of which show up once; more than 2% is in the top ten. The clonotype comes from an adult in good health. This sample comprised peripheral blood, obtained on day 0 of AZD1222 vaccination.

The CDR3 DNA reads as TGTGCCAGCAGTCAGCGGGTTGGGGAGCTGTTTTTT. Amino acids: CASSQRVGELFF. The V gene is TRBV6-5, the J gene TRBJ2-2; possible D gene TRBD2, 6 bases. The length of the CDR3 is 12 residues. Trimming left V 5 bases short and J 8 bases short, with 9 bases between. Germline values: CDR1 MNHEY, CDR2 SVGAGI.